This TCR beta chain was identified during a study of patients and donors after allogeneic stem cell transplantation. MiXCR, applied by TCRdb to the RT-PCR reads, yields one record per CDR3 protein. Found here are nearly 20,000 distinct CDR3 sequences, around 5% of them singletons; the top ten hold 40%. This clonotype was seen repeatedly, ten times or more. Between the trimmed V and J ends, which lost 5 bases and 7 bases, there was a span of 12 bases. This CDR3 has 13 residues. Germline loops: CDR1 MNHNS, CDR2 SASEGT. This rearrangement joins TRBV6-1 to TRBJ1-5; a weak D match, TRBD1 (6 bases). The clonotype was recovered from a human donor who was either an allogeneic HSCT recipient or a stem cell or donor lymphocyte infusion donor (not recorded which). It is not recorded whose cells these are; they may come from a transplant donor. The sample consisted of blood, either unsorted or a sorted T cell fraction (not recorded which). The CDR3 region is CASSITGRQPQHF. The CDR3 DNA reads as TGTGCCAGCAGTATCACAGGGCGGCAGCCCCAGCATTTT.